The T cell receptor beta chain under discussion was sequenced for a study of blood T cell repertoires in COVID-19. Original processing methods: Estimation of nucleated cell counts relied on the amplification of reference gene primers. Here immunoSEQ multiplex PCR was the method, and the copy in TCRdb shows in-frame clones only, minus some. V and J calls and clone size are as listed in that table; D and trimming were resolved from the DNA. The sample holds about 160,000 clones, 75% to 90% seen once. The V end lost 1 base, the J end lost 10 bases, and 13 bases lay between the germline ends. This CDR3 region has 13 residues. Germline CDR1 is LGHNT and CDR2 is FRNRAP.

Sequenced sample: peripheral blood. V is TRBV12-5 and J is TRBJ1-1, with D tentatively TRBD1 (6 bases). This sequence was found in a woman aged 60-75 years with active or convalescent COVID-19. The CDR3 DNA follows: TGTGCTAGTGGTTTGGATGGGACACGCGGAGCTTTCTTT. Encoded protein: CASGLDGTRGAFF. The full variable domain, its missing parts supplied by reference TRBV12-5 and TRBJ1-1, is DARVTQTPRHKVTEMGQEVTMRCQPILGHNTVFWYRQTMMQGLELLAYFRNRAPLDDSGMPKDRFSAEMPDATLATLKIQPSEPRDSAVYFCASGLDGTRGAFFGQGTRLTVV.